Listed here are 24 T cell receptor beta chains from one sample, sequenced in a study of blood T cell repertoires in COVID-19. TCRdb's copy holds only in-frame clones and misses some; the assay was immunoSEQ multiplex PCR. The sample holds approximately 74,000 clones, 75% to 95% seen once. The sequenced sample was peripheral blood. The receptors derive from a woman aged 55-75 years with active COVID-19.

The V gene is TRBV5-4, the J gene TRBJ2-7, with 7 bases lining up with TRBD1. The CDR3 is 12 amino acids. Germline V gene sequence: CDR1 SGHNT, CDR2 YYREEE (reference sequence). V lost 4 bases to trimming and J lost 7 bases; unmatched junction nucleotides: 5. This CDR3 reads CASSATGWEQYF. The CDR3 DNA is TGTGCCAGCAGCGCGACAGGGTGGGAGCAGTACTTC.

The chain carries TRBV19 and TRBJ2-5, with D uncertain. Trimming cost V 3 bases and J 4 bases, with 6 bases left between them. The CDR3 extends over 12 amino acids. Per germline, CDR1 LNHDA and CDR2 SQIVND (reference sequence). CDR3 in DNA: TGTGCCAGTAGTATTGGCGGAGAGACCCAGTACTTC. This encodes CASSIGGETQYF.

The chain couples TRBV11-1 to TRBJ2-1; D perhaps matches TRBD2 (6 bases). This CDR3 has 16 residues. V was clipped by 5 bases and J by 0 bases, with 14 bases between them. Germline lookup yields CDR1 SGHAT and CDR2 FQDESV (reference sequence). CDR3 DNA sequence: TGTGCCAGCAGCCCAGGGACCGGGAGCTCCTACAATGAGCAGTTCTTC. It codes for CASSPGTGSSYNEQFF.

This chain joins TRBV28 and TRBJ1-1, with 8 bases lining up with TRBD1. Germline V gene lookup returns CDR1 MDHEN and CDR2 SYDVKM. V lost 6 bases to trimming and J lost 10 bases; unmatched junction nucleotides: 7. This CDR3 spans 12 amino acids. The CDR3 is CASSFIDRGAFF. Here the CDR3 DNA reads TGTGCCAGCAGCTTTATTGACAGGGGAGCTTTCTTT.

The rearrangement joins TRBV18 to TRBJ2-3; D may be TRBD2 (5 bases). The V end lost 1 base, the J end lost 2 bases, and 10 bases lay between the germline ends. Per germline, CDR1 KGHSH and CDR2 LQKENI. The CDR3 sequence is 15 residues long. The CDR3 bases are TGTGCCAGCTCACCACTCATGGGAGCCACAGATACGCAGTATTTT. Its protein is CASSPLMGATDTQYF. Complete variable domain (other parts from reference TRBV18 and TRBJ2-3): NAGVMQNPRHLVRRRGQEARLRCSPMKGHSHVYWYRQLPEEGLKFMVYLQKENIIDESGMPKERFSAEFPKEGPSILRIQQVVRGDSAAYFCASSPLMGATDTQYFGPGTRLTVL.

The chain links TRBV7-9 to TRBJ2-7; TRBD2 aligns across 7 bases. V was pared by 8 bases and J by 0 bases, with 7 bases of the junction left unmatched. Germline-derived CDR1 and CDR2 are SEHNR and FQNEAQ (reference sequence). This CDR3 has 14 residues. In DNA, the CDR3 is TGTGCCAGCGGGGAGGGAGATGGCTCCTACGAGCAGTACTTC. Protein product: CASGEGDGSYEQYF.

This chain joins TRBV28 and TRBJ2-3, with TRBD2 identical over 12 bases. The CDR3 is 16 amino acids. Germline values: CDR1 MDHEN, CDR2 SYDVKM. The V gene end was trimmed by 3 bases and the J gene end by 0 bases; junction bases not matched to a gene: 1. The CDR3 sequence: CASSFGTSGSTDTQYF. CDR3 nucleotides: TGTGCCAGCAGTTTCGGGACTAGCGGGAGCACAGATACGCAGTATTTT.

This clone has only a few counts. This rearrangement joins TRBV28 to TRBJ1-6; D is undetermined. V was pared by 7 bases and J by 6 bases, with 7 bases between. Germline V gives CDR1 MDHEN, CDR2 SYDVKM. The CDR3 is 12 amino acids. The CDR3: CASNSGNSPLHF. In nucleotides, the CDR3 is TGTGCCAGCAATTCGGGTAATTCACCCCTCCACTTT. Based on the CDR3 plus reference TRBV28 and TRBJ1-6, the full variable domain is DVKVTQSSRYLVKRTGEKVFLECVQDMDHENMFWYRQDPGLGLRLIYFSYDVKMKEKGDIPEGYSVSREKKERFSLILESASTNQTSMYLCASNSGNSPLHFGNGTRLTVT.

In regard to this clone: Other DNA sequences within the sample encode an identical CDR3. V usage is TRBV6-5 and J usage is TRBJ1-1; the D is unclear. The CDR3 is 13 residues long. Germline values: CDR1 MNHEY, CDR2 SVGAGI. V was shortened by 6 bases and J by 8 bases, with 16 bases between the two germline ends. In DNA, the CDR3 is TGTGCCAGCAGCCGAGATCCTAAACTAGAAGCTTTCTTT. Residues: CASSRDPKLEAFF.

The chain recombines TRBV7-6 with TRBJ2-1; D unclear. The germline gives CDR1 SGHVS, CDR2 FNYEAQ. The CDR3 consists of 14 residues. The V and J ends lost 5 bases and 9 bases respectively, with 17 bases between them. The CDR3 DNA is TGTGCCAGCAGCCTATCTAGTCGGCTTGCTGAGCAGTTCTTC. It translates to CASSLSSRLAEQFF.

CDR3 DNA sequence: TGTGCCAGCTCACCGGGCGGGGGGGTGAACACTGAAGCTTTCTTT. This codes for CASSPGGGVNTEAFF. The chain combines TRBV18 with TRBJ1-1; tentatively, D is TRBD1 (5 bases). Germline V gene lookup returns CDR1 KGHSH and CDR2 LQKENI. This CDR3 spans 15 amino acids. Trimming stripped 3 bases from V and 0 bases from J, with 11 bases between. The full variable domain, in which reference TRBV18 and TRBJ1-1 provide the parts outside the CDR3, is NAGVMQNPRHLVRRRGQEARLRCSPMKGHSHVYWYRQLPEEGLKFMVYLQKENIIDESGMPKERFSAEFPKEGPSILRIQQVVRGDSAAYFCASSPGGGVNTEAFFGQGTRLTVV.

CDR3 in DNA: TGTGCCAGCAGGACTTCCGGGACAGCTAGTGGCTACACCTTC. Its translation is CASRTSGTASGYTF. The chain has TRBV28 and TRBJ1-2, with 7 bases matching TRBD1. The CDR3 covers 14 residues. The V and J ends lost 6 bases and 7 bases, in that order; junction bases with no gene match: 11. The germline V gene encodes CDR1 MDHEN and CDR2 SYDVKM.

The rearrangement links TRBV12-3 or TRBV12-4 to TRBJ2-3; 8 nucleotides align to TRBD1. With V trimmed by 8 bases and J by 4 bases, 5 bases remained unmatched. The CDR3 extends over 13 amino acids. The CDR3 spells CASRQGLPDTQYF. CDR3 sequence (DNA): TGTGCCAGCCGACAGGGGCTCCCAGATACGCAGTATTTT.

The genes are TRBV7-8 and TRBJ2-7; 9 bases agree with TRBD2. Germline V gives CDR1 SGHVS, CDR2 FQNEAQ. CDR3 size: 14 residues. J lost 2 bases, V lost 5 bases, and 4 bases had no gene match. The CDR3 protein is CASSRGTSTYEQYF. DNA for the CDR3: TGTGCCAGCAGCAGAGGGACTAGCACCTACGAGCAGTACTTC.

The rearrangement links TRBV5-1 to TRBJ2-1, with D uncertain. The V gene's germline CDR1 is SGHRS and CDR2 YFSETQ. The V end lost 1 base, the J end lost 1 base, and 12 bases lay between the germline ends. This CDR3 has 16 residues. DNA for the CDR3: TGCGCCAGCAGCTTGAGAGCGACTCAGTCCTACAATGAGCAGTTCTTC. Translated, it gives CASSLRATQSYNEQFF.

The V call is TRBV5-1, the J call TRBJ2-7; 7 bases are a match to TRBD2. Germline V CDR1 and CDR2: SGHRS, YFSETQ. V lost 7 bases and J lost 1; bases outside the gene matches: 11. This CDR3 region has 15 residues. The CDR3 loop is CASRIGLAASYEQYF. The CDR3 DNA reads as TGCGCCAGCCGCATCGGGCTAGCGGCTTCCTACGAGCAGTACTTC.

This chain links TRBV5-4 with TRBJ2-1; the D gene is possibly TRBD2 (6 bases). V was shortened by 6 bases and J by 8 bases, with 21 bases between the two germline ends. The CDR3 is made up of 15 amino acids. Looked up from germline, CDR1 is SGHNT and CDR2 is YYREEE (reference sequence). This CDR3 is CASMRSGGGRDEQFF. The CDR3 nucleotides are TGTGCCAGCATGAGGTCCGGGGGTGGCCGCGATGAGCAGTTCTTC.

This rearrangement joins TRBV5-6 to TRBJ2-1; 7 positions agree with TRBD1. V was pared by 2 bases and J by 2 bases, with 4 bases of the junction left unmatched. The V gene's germline CDR1 is SGHDT and CDR2 YYEEEE. CDR3 length: 15 residues. The CDR3 is CASSLLTGTYNEQFF. CDR3 DNA: TGTGCCAGCAGCTTATTGACAGGGACCTACAATGAGCAGTTCTTC.

V usage is TRBV27 and J usage is TRBJ2-7, with 9 bases matching TRBD2. The CDR3 has 15 amino acids. The germline V gene encodes CDR1 MNHEY and CDR2 SMNVEV (reference sequence). J lost 4 bases, V lost 5 bases, and 9 bases had no gene match. CDR3 DNA sequence: TGTGCCAGCAGTCCTCTCGGGACTAGCTCGTACGAGCAGTACTTC. Its protein product is CASSPLGTSSYEQYF.

The CDR3 here is CASSPEEGAGYGYTF. CDR3 DNA sequence: TGTGCCAGCTCACCCGAGGAGGGGGCAGGGTACGGCTACACCTTC. The V and J genes are TRBV18 and TRBJ1-2, with TRBD1 matching 7 bases. This CDR3 comprises 15 residues. With V trimmed by 3 bases and J by 8 bases, 12 bases remained unmatched. Germline V gene lookup returns CDR1 KGHSH and CDR2 LQKENI.

The chain employs TRBV18 and TRBJ2-7, with TRBD2 identical over 12 bases. Germline V gene data show CDR1 as KGHSH and CDR2 as LQKENI. Unmatched junction bases numbered 15, after V lost 0 bases and J lost 6 bases. The CDR3 runs 19 residues. The CDR3 DNA is TGTGCCAGCTCACCACCGGGGGGCCGGGCTCTAGCGGGAGGGCCCGAGCAGTACTTC. Translating it yields CASSPPGGRALAGGPEQYF.

V and J are TRBV5-6 and TRBJ1-1, with D maybe TRBD1 (5 bases). This CDR3 comprises 15 residues. Germline V lookup: CDR1 SGHDT, CDR2 YYEEEE. V lost 0 bases and J 4 bases, leaving 13 bases between the germline ends. The chain's CDR3 is CASSLVRVRSTEAFF. In DNA form, the CDR3 reads TGTGCCAGCAGCTTGGTCAGGGTAAGGAGCACTGAAGCTTTCTTT. Full variable domain (remainder filled in from reference TRBV5-6 and TRBJ1-1): DAGVTQSPTHLIKTRGQQVTLRCSPKSGHDTVSWYQQALGQGPQFIFQYYEEEERQRGNFPDRFSGHQFPNYSSELNVNALLLGDSALYLCASSLVRVRSTEAFFGQGTRLTVV.

The rearrangement joins TRBV6-5 to TRBJ2-7; TRBD1 aligns across 11 bases. The CDR3 sequence is 12 residues long. V lost 5 bases and J lost 7; bases outside the gene matches: 1. CDR1 is MNHEY, CDR2 SVGAGI, per germline. The CDR3 DNA reads TGTGCCAGCAGTAGGGACAGGGGGGAGCAGTACTTC. It specifies CASSRDRGEQYF.

V usage is TRBV7-6 and J usage is TRBJ2-1, with D possibly matching TRBD2 (5 bases). Germline V gene sequence: CDR1 SGHVS, CDR2 FNYEAQ. Trimming left V 1 base short and J 6 bases short, with 10 bases between. This CDR3 has 14 amino acids. This CDR3 is CASSLVAGSNEQFF. CDR3 DNA: TGTGCCAGCAGCTTAGTAGCTGGGAGCAATGAGCAGTTCTTC.